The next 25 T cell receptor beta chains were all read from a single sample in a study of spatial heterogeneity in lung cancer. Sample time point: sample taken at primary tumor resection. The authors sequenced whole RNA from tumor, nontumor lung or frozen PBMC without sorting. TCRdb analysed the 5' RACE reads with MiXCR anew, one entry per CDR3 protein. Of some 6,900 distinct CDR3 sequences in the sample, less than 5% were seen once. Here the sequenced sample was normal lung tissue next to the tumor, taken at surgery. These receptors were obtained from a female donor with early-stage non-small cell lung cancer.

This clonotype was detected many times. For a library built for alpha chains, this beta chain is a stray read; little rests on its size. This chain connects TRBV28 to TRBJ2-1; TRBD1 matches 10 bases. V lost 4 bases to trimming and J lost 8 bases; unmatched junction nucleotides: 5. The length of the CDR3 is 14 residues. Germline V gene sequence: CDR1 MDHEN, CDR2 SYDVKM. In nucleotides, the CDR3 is TGTGCCAGCAGTTATGAGACAGGGGGCCATGAGCAGTTCTTC. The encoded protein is CASSYETGGHEQFF.

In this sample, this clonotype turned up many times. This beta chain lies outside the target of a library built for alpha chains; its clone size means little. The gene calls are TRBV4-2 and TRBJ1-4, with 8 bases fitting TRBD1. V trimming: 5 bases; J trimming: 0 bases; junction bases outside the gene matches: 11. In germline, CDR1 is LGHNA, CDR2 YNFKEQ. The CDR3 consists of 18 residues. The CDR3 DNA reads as TGTGCCAGCAGCTACCGCCTCCCGGACAGGGCAACTAATGAAAAACTGTTTTTT. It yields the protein CASSYRLPDRATNEKLFF.

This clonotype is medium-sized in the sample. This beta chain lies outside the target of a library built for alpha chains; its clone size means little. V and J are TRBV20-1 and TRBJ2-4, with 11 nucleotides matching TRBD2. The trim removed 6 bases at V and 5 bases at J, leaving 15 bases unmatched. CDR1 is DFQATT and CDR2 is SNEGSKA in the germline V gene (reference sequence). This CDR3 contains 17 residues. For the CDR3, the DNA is TGCAGTGCAAGCCTAGCTAGCGGGGGGCCCGGCCAAAACATTCAGTACTTC. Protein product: CSASLASGGPGQNIQYF.

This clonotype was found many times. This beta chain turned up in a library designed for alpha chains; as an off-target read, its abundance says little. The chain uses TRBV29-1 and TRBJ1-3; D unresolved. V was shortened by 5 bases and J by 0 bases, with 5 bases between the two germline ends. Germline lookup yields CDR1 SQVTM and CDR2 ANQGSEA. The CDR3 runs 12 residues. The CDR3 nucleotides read TGCAGCGTTAGGATCTCTGGAAACACCATATATTTT. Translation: CSVRISGNTIYF. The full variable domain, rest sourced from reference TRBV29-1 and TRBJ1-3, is SAVISQKPSRDICQRGTSLTIQCQVDSQVTMMFWYRQQPGQSLTLIATANQGSEATYESGFVIDKFPISRPNLTFSTLTVSNMSPEDSSIYLCSVRISGNTIYFGEGSWLTVV.

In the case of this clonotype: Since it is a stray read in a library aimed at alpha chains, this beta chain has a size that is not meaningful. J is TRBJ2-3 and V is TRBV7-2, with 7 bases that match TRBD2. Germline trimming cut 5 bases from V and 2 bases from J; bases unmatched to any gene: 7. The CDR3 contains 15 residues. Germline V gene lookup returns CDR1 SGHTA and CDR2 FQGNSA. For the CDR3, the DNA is TGTACCAGCAGCGTGAGCGGGGCTAACACAGATACGCAGTATTTT. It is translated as CTSSVSGANTDTQYF.

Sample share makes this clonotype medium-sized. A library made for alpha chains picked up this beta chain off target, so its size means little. CDR3 bases: TGTGCCAGCAGCTTATTGACGAGATCAGGAACTCATTACGAGCAGTACTTC. Amino acid sequence: CASSLLTRSGTHYEQYF. The chain has TRBV7-6 and TRBJ2-7; D gene unclear. The germline V and J ends were trimmed by 2 bases and 4 bases, with 21 bases remaining between them. CDR3 length: 17 residues. Germline V CDR1 and CDR2: SGHVS, FNYEAQ. Together with reference TRBV7-6 and TRBJ2-7, the CDR3 gives the full variable domain: GAGVSQSPRYKVTKRGQDVALRCDPISGHVSLYWYRQALGQGPEFLTYFNYEAQQDKSGLPNDRFSAERPEGSISTLTIQRTEQRDSAMYRCASSLLTRSGTHYEQYFGPGTRLTVT.

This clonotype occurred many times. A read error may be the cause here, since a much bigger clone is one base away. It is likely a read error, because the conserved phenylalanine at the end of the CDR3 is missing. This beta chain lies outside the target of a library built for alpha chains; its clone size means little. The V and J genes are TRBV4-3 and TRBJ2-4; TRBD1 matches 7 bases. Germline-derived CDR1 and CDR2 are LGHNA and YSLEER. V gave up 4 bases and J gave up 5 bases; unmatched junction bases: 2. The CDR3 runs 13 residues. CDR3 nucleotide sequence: TGCGCCAGCAGCCGGGACAGCGAAAACATTCAGTACTCC. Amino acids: CASSRDSENIQYS.

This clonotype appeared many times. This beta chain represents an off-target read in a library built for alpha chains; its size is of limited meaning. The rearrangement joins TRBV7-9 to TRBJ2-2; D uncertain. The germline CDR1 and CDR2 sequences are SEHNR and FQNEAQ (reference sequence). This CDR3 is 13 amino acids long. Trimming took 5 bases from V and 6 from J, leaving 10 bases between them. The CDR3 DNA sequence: TGTGCCAGCAGCACATACAGTGCCGGGGAGCTGTTTTTT. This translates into CASSTYSAGELFF.

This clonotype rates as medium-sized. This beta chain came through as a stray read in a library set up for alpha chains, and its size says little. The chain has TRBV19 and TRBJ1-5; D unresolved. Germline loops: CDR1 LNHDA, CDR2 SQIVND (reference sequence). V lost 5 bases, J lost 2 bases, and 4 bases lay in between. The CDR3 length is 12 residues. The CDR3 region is CASSYGNQPQHF. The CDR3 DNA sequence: TGTGCCAGTAGTTACGGCAATCAGCCCCAGCATTTT.

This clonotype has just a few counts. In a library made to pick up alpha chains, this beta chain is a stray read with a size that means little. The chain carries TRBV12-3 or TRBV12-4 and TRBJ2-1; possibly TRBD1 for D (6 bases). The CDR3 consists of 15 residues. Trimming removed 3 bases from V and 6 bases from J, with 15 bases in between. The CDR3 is CASSFADSPLNEQFF. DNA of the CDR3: TGTGCCAGCAGTTTCGCGGACAGCCCCCTCAATGAGCAGTTCTTC.

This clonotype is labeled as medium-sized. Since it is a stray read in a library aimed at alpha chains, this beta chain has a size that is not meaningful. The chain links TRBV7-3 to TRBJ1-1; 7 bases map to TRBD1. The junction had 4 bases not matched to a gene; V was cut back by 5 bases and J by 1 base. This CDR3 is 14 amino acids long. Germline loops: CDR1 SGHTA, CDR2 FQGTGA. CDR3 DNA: TGTGCCAGCAGCCCGACAGGGCCGAACACTGAAGCTTTCTTT. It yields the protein CASSPTGPNTEAFF.

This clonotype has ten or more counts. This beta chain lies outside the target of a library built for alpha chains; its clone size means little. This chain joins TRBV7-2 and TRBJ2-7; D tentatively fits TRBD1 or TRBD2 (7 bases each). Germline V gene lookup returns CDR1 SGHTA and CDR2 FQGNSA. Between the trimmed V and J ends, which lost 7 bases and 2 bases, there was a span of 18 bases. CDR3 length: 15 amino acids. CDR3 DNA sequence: TGTGCCAGCACGTCAAGTTCAGGGGGGGCCTACGAGCAGTACTTC. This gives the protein CASTSSSGGAYEQYF.

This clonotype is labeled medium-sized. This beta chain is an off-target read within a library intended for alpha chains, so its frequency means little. CDR3 DNA: TGCGCCAGCAGCTTGGAGGGGACAGGGTTTAATGAGCAGTTCTTC. Translating it yields CASSLEGTGFNEQFF. The chain has TRBV5-1 and TRBJ2-1; 9 bases fit TRBD1. Per germline, CDR1 SGHRS and CDR2 YFSETQ. V lost 0 bases and J lost 7; bases outside the gene matches: 5. The CDR3 length is 15 residues.

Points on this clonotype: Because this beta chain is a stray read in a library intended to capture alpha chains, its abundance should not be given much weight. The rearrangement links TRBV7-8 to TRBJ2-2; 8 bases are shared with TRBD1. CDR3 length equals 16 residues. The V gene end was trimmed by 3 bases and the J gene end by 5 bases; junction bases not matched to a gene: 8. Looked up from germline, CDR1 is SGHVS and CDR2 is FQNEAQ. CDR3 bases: TGTGCCAGCAGCTTCCCCCGGACAGGGAAAACCGGGGAGCTGTTTTTT. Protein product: CASSFPRTGKTGELFF. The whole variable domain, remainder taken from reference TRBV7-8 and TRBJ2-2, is GAGVSQSPRYKVAKRGQDVALRCDPISGHVSLFWYQQALGQGPEFLTYFQNEAQLDKSGLPSDRFFAERPEGSVSTLKIQRTQQEDSAVYLCASSFPRTGKTGELFFGEGSRLTVL.

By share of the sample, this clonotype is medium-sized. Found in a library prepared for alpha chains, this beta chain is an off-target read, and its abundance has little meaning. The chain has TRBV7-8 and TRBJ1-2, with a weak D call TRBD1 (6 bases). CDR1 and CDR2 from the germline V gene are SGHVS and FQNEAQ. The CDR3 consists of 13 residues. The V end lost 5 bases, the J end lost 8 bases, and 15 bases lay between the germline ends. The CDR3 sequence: CASSPLGQWGYTF. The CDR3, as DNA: TGTGCCAGCAGCCCACTTGGACAGTGGGGCTACACCTTC.

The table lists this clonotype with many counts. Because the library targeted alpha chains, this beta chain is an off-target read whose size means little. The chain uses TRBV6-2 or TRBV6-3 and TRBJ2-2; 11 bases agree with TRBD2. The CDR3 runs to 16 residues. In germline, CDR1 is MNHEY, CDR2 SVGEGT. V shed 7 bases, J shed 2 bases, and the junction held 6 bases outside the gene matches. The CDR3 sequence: CASITSGGLNTGELFF. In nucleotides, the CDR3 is TGTGCCAGCATCACTAGCGGGGGCCTTAACACCGGGGAGCTGTTTTTT.

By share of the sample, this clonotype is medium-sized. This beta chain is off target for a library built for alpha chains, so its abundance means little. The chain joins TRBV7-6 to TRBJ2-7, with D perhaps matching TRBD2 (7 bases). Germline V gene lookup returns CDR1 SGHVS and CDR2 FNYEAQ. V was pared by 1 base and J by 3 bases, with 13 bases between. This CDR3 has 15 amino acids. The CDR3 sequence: CASSLGWGGIYEQYF. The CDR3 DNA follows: TGTGCCAGCAGCTTAGGCTGGGGGGGCATCTACGAGCAGTACTTC.

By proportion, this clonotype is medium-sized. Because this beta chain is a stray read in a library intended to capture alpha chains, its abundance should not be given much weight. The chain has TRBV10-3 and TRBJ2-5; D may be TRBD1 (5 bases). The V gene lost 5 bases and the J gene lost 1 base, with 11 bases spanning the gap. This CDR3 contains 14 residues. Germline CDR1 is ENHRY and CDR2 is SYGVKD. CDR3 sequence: CAISRQLSQETQYF. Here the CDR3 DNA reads TGTGCCATCAGTAGACAGCTTTCCCAAGAGACCCAGTACTTC.

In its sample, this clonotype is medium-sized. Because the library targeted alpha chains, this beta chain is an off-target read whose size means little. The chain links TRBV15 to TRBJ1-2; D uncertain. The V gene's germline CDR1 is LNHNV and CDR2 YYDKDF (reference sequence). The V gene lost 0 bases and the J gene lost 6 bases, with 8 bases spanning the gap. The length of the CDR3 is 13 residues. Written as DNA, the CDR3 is TGTGCCACCAGCAGAGAGTTTCGGGATGGCTACACCTTC. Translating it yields CATSREFRDGYTF.

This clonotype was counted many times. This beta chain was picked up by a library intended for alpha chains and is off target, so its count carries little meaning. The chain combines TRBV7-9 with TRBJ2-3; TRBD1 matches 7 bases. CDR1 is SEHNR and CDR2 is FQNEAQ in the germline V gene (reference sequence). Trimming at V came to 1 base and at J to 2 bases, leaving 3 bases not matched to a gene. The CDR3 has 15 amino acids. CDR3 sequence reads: CASSLEGQNTDTQYF. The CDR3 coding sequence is TGTGCCAGCAGCTTAGAGGGACAGAACACAGATACGCAGTATTTT.

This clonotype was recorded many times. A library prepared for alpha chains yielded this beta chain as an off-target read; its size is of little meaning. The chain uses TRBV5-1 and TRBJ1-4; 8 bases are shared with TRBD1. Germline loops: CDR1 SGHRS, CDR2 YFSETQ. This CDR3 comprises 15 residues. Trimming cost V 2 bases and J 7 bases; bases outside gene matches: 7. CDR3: CASSFGQGVGEKLFF. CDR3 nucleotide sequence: TGCGCCAGCAGCTTCGGACAGGGCGTCGGTGAAAAACTGTTTTTT.

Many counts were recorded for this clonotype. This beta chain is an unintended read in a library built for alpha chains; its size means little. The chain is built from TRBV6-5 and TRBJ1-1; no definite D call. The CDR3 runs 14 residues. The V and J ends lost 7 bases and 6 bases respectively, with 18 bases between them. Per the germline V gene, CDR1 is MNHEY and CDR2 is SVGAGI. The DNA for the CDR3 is TGTGCCAGCAATAACGATATTGGTGGCTCTGAAGCTTTCTTT. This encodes CASNNDIGGSEAFF.

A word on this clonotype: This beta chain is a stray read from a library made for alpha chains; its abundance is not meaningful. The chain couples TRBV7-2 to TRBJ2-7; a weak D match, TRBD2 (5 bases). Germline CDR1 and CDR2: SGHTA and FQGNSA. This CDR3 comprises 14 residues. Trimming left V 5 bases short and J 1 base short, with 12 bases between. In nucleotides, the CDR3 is TGTGCCAGCAGCGGTGACTATTATTCCTACGAGCAGTACTTC. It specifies CASSGDYYSYEQYF.

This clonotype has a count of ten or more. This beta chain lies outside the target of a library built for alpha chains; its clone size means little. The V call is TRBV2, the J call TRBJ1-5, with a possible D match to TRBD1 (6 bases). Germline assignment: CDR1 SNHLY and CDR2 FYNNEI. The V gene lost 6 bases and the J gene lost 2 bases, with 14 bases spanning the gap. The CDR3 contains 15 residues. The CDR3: CASRVAGAGNQPQHF. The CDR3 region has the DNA TGTGCCAGCAGGGTTGCAGGGGCGGGCAATCAGCCCCAGCATTTT.

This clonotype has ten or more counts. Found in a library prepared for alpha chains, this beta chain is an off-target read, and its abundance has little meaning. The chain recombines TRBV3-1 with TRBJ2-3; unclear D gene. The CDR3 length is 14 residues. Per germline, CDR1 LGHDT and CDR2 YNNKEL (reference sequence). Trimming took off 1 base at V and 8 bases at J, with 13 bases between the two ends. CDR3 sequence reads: CASSQAVPGATQYF. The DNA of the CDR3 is TGTGCCAGCAGCCAAGCGGTCCCAGGCGCTACGCAGTATTTT.